Each of the 26 T cell receptor beta chains below was sequenced from the same sample in a study of blood T cell repertoires in COVID-19. Data came from immunoSEQ multiplex PCR; TCRdb stores just in-frame clones and leaves some out. The table lists some 150,000 clones, roughly 83% of them singletons. The sample taken for sequencing was peripheral blood. The receptors here all came from a woman of 80 years or more with acute or convalescent COVID-19.

The J gene is TRBJ1-3, the V gene TRBV9; 8 bases agree with TRBD1. The CDR3 runs to 15 residues. Trimming cost V 3 bases and J 0 bases; bases outside gene matches: 2. The V gene's germline CDR1 is SGDLS and CDR2 YYNGEE. The CDR3 protein is CASSGTGNSGNTIYF. DNA of the CDR3: TGTGCCAGCAGCGGGACAGGGAACTCTGGAAACACCATATATTTT.

The V call is TRBV6-5, the J call TRBJ2-1; D might be TRBD1 (6 bases). This CDR3 has 14 amino acids. V shed 7 bases and J shed 7 bases, with 17 bases lying between them. The germline CDR1 and CDR2 sequences are MNHEY and SVGAGI. The CDR3, as DNA: TGTGCCAGCATACAGGGCCCCACGGGGAATGAGCAGTTCTTC. Translated, it gives CASIQGPTGNEQFF.

The rearrangement links TRBV2 to TRBJ2-7; 9 bases align to TRBD1. The V segment lost 7 bases and the J segment 4 bases; nucleotides outside the gene matches: 5. Germline V gene lookup returns CDR1 SNHLY and CDR2 FYNNEI. This CDR3 contains 13 residues. CDR3 nucleotide sequence: TGTGCCAGCATGGGACAGGGAGATTACGAGCAGTACTTC. This codes for CASMGQGDYEQYF.

This clone occurred once. The chain has TRBV28 and TRBJ1-3; 8 bases are a match to TRBD1. This CDR3 has 16 amino acids. From germline, CDR1 is MDHEN and CDR2 SYDVKM. V trimming: 5 bases; J trimming: 7 bases; junction bases outside the gene matches: 13. The chain's CDR3 is CASSPRTGSTPNTIYF. The CDR3 nucleotides read TGTGCCAGCAGTCCCCGGACAGGGTCGACTCCCAACACCATATATTTT.

The chain recombines TRBV5-6 with TRBJ2-3; possible D gene TRBD1, 5 bases. V dropped 0 bases and J dropped 5 bases, with 13 bases sitting between them. Germline V CDR1 and CDR2: SGHDT, YYEEEE. CDR3 length: 15 amino acids. CDR3: CASSLDWRQGDTQYF. For the CDR3, the DNA is TGTGCCAGCAGCTTGGATTGGCGCCAGGGAGATACGCAGTATTTT.

This sequence joins TRBV7-2 and TRBJ1-1; TRBD1 matches at 7 bases. Germline lookup yields CDR1 SGHTA and CDR2 FQGNSA. The J segment lost 3 bases and the V segment lost 5 bases, leaving 6 bases of the junction unmatched. This CDR3 has 14 residues. This CDR3 is CASSIGQAYTEAFF. CDR3 DNA: TGTGCCAGCAGCATTGGACAGGCCTACACTGAAGCTTTCTTT.

The genes are TRBV19 and TRBJ1-2; D unresolved. Germline values: CDR1 LNHDA, CDR2 SQIVND (reference sequence). The length of the CDR3 is 12 residues. Trimming left V 5 bases short and J 8 bases short, with 12 bases between. The CDR3 spells CASSLAEGGYTF. CDR3 coding DNA: TGTGCCAGTAGTCTTGCCGAGGGCGGCTACACCTTC.

This clone is a singleton in its sample. The CDR3 sequence: CASSRPGGDTDTQYF. CDR3 nucleotides: TGTGCCAGCAGCCGGCCTGGGGGGGATACAGATACGCAGTATTTT. V usage is TRBV3-1 (or the pseudogene TRBV3-2) and J usage is TRBJ2-3; 7 nucleotides align to TRBD2. Germline trimming cut 4 bases from V and 3 bases from J; bases unmatched to any gene: 7. Germline CDR1 reads LGHDT; CDR2 reads YNNKEL (reference sequence). This CDR3 is built from 15 residues.

The gene calls are TRBV3-1 (or the pseudogene TRBV3-2) and TRBJ1-1, with TRBD1 matching over 7 bases. The CDR3 is made up of 14 amino acids. Trimming cost V 4 bases and J 5 bases; bases outside gene matches: 7. The germline V gene has CDR1 LGHDT and CDR2 YNNKEL (reference sequence). The CDR3 region is CASSRGTGVTEAFF. The CDR3 DNA follows: TGTGCCAGCAGCCGAGGAACAGGGGTTACTGAAGCTTTCTTT.

The chain joins TRBV11-2 to TRBJ1-2, with D tentatively TRBD1 (6 bases). Deletions cut 5 bases from V and 5 bases from J, with 15 bases between. CDR1 is SGHAT and CDR2 is FQNNGV in the germline V gene. The CDR3 length is 14 residues. The chain's CDR3 is CASSQGQGKYGYTF. The CDR3 DNA sequence: TGTGCCAGCAGCCAGGGGCAGGGGAAGTATGGCTACACCTTC.

The V and J genes are TRBV5-6 and TRBJ2-7, with 12 bases identical to TRBD1. Germline CDR1 is SGHDT and CDR2 is YYEEEE. The CDR3 spans 15 residues. With 2 bases clipped from V and 6 bases from J, the junction kept 6 bases outside the gene matches. The CDR3 spells CASSLQGTGGLEQYF. CDR3 nucleotide sequence: TGTGCCAGCAGCTTACAAGGGACAGGGGGCCTCGAGCAGTACTTC.

The chain combines TRBV25-1 with TRBJ2-3; 14 bases align to TRBD2. The CDR3 contains 17 residues. Germline V gives CDR1 MGHDK, CDR2 SYGVNS. V was clipped by 4 bases and J by 6 bases; unmatched bases: 9. The CDR3 nucleotides are TGTGCCAGCAGTGGATCCGGGACTAGCGGGGGTTGGGATACGCAGTATTTT. This codes for CASSGSGTSGGWDTQYF.

V is TRBV2 and J is TRBJ2-2, with TRBD1 matching over 8 bases. The length of the CDR3 is 15 residues. Germline CDR1 is SNHLY and CDR2 is FYNNEI. V shed 4 bases, J shed 3 bases, and the junction held 4 bases outside the gene matches. The CDR3, as DNA: TGTGCCAGCAGTGCCAGGGGGCGCGACACCGGGGAGCTGTTTTTT. The encoded protein is CASSARGRDTGELFF.

This chain links TRBV25-1 with TRBJ1-1, with D maybe TRBD1 (6 bases). This CDR3 has 15 amino acids. Germline CDR1 reads MGHDK; CDR2 reads SYGVNS. V dropped 1 base and J dropped 5 bases, with 14 bases sitting between them. The CDR3 DNA is TGTGCCAGCAGTGAATTTGGGGGCCGGGGAACTGAAGCTTTCTTT. Translated: CASSEFGGRGTEAFF.

This rearrangement joins TRBV12-3 or TRBV12-4 to TRBJ1-5; D possibly corresponds to TRBD1 (6 bases). CDR3 length: 12 amino acids. V lost 6 bases and J 9 bases, leaving 12 bases between the germline ends. In nucleotides, the CDR3 is TGTGCCAGCAGACCTCTCAGGGGGCCCCAGCATTTT. Its translation is CASRPLRGPQHF.

This clone showed up just a few times. V and J are TRBV18 and TRBJ2-5, with D maybe TRBD1 (5 bases). The CDR3 sequence is 16 residues long. From germline, CDR1 is KGHSH and CDR2 LQKENI. The V gene lost 0 bases and the J gene lost 7 bases, with 18 bases spanning the gap. The CDR3 DNA sequence: TGTGCCAGCTCACCACCATTGGCAGGGTCCCAGGGGACCCAGTACTTC. It yields the protein CASSPPLAGSQGTQYF.

V usage is TRBV19 and J usage is TRBJ1-5; no clear D. Looked up from germline, CDR1 is LNHDA and CDR2 is SQIVND (reference sequence). The V end lost 2 bases, the J end lost 2 bases, and 10 bases lay between the germline ends. The CDR3 covers 15 residues. In nucleotides, the CDR3 is TGTGCCAGTAGTATATCCAGGTCGCGCAATCAGCCCCAGCATTTT. This translates into CASSISRSRNQPQHF.

The chain is built from TRBV7-8 and TRBJ2-3; the match to TRBD2 covers 10 bases. Germline CDR1 SGHVS, CDR2 FQNEAQ. V gave up 6 bases and J gave up 0 bases; unmatched junction bases: 3. This CDR3 contains 15 residues. CDR3 sequence (DNA): TGTGCCAGCAGAACACTAGCGGGGAGCACAGATACGCAGTATTTT. Translated, it gives CASRTLAGSTDTQYF.

In DNA, the CDR3 is TGTGCCAGCAGCTTGAGGGTAGCGGGGGGGAGCACAGATACGCAGTATTTT. Its translation is CASSLRVAGGSTDTQYF. This chain uses TRBV5-4 with TRBJ2-3, with 11 bases matching TRBD2. The CDR3 loop spans 17 amino acids. CDR1 SGHNT and CDR2 YYREEE come from the germline V gene (reference sequence). The V segment lost 1 base and the J segment 0 bases; nucleotides outside the gene matches: 4.

The chain recombines TRBV10-3 with TRBJ1-5; the match to TRBD1 covers 7 bases. Unmatched junction bases numbered 11, after V lost 3 bases and J lost 0 bases. Germline-derived CDR1 and CDR2 are ENHRY and SYGVKD. The CDR3 has 18 residues. The CDR3 region has the DNA TGTGCCATCAGTGACCCCGACAGGGCGAGGGCTAGCAATCAGCCCCAGCATTTT. Translation: CAISDPDRARASNQPQHF.

The J gene is TRBJ2-7, the V gene TRBV6-5, with 10 nucleotides matching TRBD1. This CDR3 contains 14 residues. In germline, CDR1 is MNHEY, CDR2 SVGAGI. Trimming took 7 bases from V and 3 from J; bases not matched to a gene: 6. The CDR3 DNA is TGTGCCAGCAAGGGTAGGACAGGGGGCTACGAGCAGTACTTC. Residues: CASKGRTGGYEQYF.

The chain couples TRBV29-1 to TRBJ2-2; D might be TRBD2 (5 bases). With 7 bases removed from V and 6 bases from J, the gap between germline ends came to 15 bases. Germline values: CDR1 SQVTM, CDR2 ANQGSEA. The CDR3 is 13 residues long. This chain's CDR3 is CSADGLGAGELFF. CDR3 coding DNA: TGCAGCGCCGATGGACTCGGCGCCGGGGAGCTGTTTTTT.

The chain carries TRBV20-1 and TRBJ2-7; D gene uncertain. The V end lost 4 bases, the J end lost 5 bases, and 9 bases lay between the germline ends. The CDR3 spans 11 residues. Germline CDR1 is DFQATT and CDR2 is SNEGSKA (reference sequence). CDR3 region: CSATLSDEQYF. The CDR3 coding sequence is TGCAGTGCTACTCTGTCGGACGAGCAGTACTTC.

This clone has just a few counts. J is TRBJ1-2 and V is TRBV29-1; weak D call: TRBD1 (5 bases). Germline V gives CDR1 SQVTM, CDR2 ANQGSEA. The V end was cut by 8 bases, the J end by 5 bases, with 21 bases between. The CDR3 has 14 amino acids. CDR3 region: CSSREGPEGYGYTF. CDR3 sequence (DNA): TGCAGCTCAAGGGAGGGACCTGAGGGTTATGGCTACACCTTC.

The chain uses TRBV25-1 and TRBJ1-1; 8 bases fit TRBD1. The V gene's germline CDR1 is MGHDK and CDR2 SYGVNS. Trimming cost V 5 bases and J 5 bases; bases outside gene matches: 7. CDR3 length: 14 residues. The CDR3 region is CASSTRQGRTEAFF. The CDR3 DNA is TGTGCCAGCAGTACCCGACAGGGGAGGACTGAAGCTTTCTTT.

The rearrangement links TRBV30 to TRBJ1-6; the D is unclear. The V end lost 2 bases, the J end lost 7 bases, and 6 bases lay between the germline ends. Germline CDR1 GTSNPN, CDR2 SVGIG (reference sequence). The CDR3 has 12 amino acids. The CDR3 DNA follows: TGTGCCTGGAGTCAGGAAAATTCACCCCTCCACTTT. Residues: CAWSQENSPLHF.